This paragraph reports one T cell receptor (beta chain). The sample originates from a study of blood T cell repertoires in COVID-19. Background on the study: Samples of COVID-19 (acute and convalescent) were obtained from the United States, Italy and Spain. PBMCs, B-cell-depleted T cells, or T cells provided the cDNA or gDNA that made up the material.

The CDR3 has 15 residues. J gave up 3 bases and V 6 bases, and 7 bases lay outside the gene matches. Germline CDR1 and CDR2: SEHNR and FQNEAQ (reference sequence). Original processing notes: Amplification of reference gene primers was used by the study to estimate nucleated cell counts. TCRdb keeps only in-frame clones here, not all; method: immunoSEQ multiplex PCR. V and J calls and clone size are those listed in that table; D and trimming were worked out from the DNA. The sample carries 90,000 or so clones, 85% to 90% recorded once. This chain connects TRBV7-9 to TRBJ2-7; 11 bases are shared with TRBD2. The TCR sequence derives from a man between 60 and 75 years old with acute or convalescent COVID-19. Sequences were obtained from peripheral blood. CDR3: CASSPSLAGVYEQYF. CDR3 in DNA: TGTGCCAGCAGTCCCTCACTAGCGGGAGTCTACGAGCAGTACTTC.